The clone carrying this T cell receptor beta chain was counted a few times. What it binds is unknown. The data derive from a study of molecular identifiers for immune sequencing clone quantification. Overall study context: Within a replicate experiment, RNA obtained from either about 20,000 or 100,000 naive CD8 cells was divided into five aliquots, and four of those aliquots were then sequenced. Study-level results: Detecting spiked Jurkat TCR RNA from one cell among 950,000 to 1,000,000 naive cells was reportedly possible. In CMV-specific effectors, clones above 20 copies held over 98% of molecules; naive, under 1%.

CDR3 length: 15 residues. Germline assignment: CDR1 SEHNR and CDR2 FQNEAQ (reference sequence). Trimming took off 4 bases at V and 8 bases at J, with 20 bases between the two ends. Every naive CD8 library was made from between roughly 18,000 and 1,000,000 sorted cells with 10%, 30% or 50% RNA. TCRdb independently ran MiXCR on the PCR reads; one entry per CDR3 protein. The table has about 500,000 distinct CDR3 sequences, 25% seen once. The TCR sequence derives from a human donor in good health. Some libraries in this study had Jurkat cell RNA spiked in. Sequencing used naive CD8+ T cells from blood, with Jurkat cell RNA spiked in. Subset defined: FACS-sorted CD8+CD4-CCR7+CD45RA+ naive T cells. V gene TRBV7-9 combines with J gene TRBJ1-2; the D gene is possibly TRBD1 (6 bases). CDR3 coding DNA: TGTGCCAGCAGCTCCTCTACAGGGTTGGAAAACGGCTACACCTTC. It translates to CASSSSTGLENGYTF.